The source of this TCR beta chain is a study of blood T cell repertoires in COVID-19. The overall study: T cells, B-cell-depleted T cells, or PBMCs provided the cDNA or gDNA that served as material.

J was trimmed by 1 base and V by 8 bases; bases with no gene match: 3. Germline V gene lookup returns CDR1 WSHSY and CDR2 SAAADI. The CDR3 runs 14 residues. As originally analysed: By means of reference gene primer amplification, nucleated cell counts were estimated. Method: immunoSEQ multiplex PCR; TCRdb's copy keeps in-frame clones and lacks some. Clone size and V and J calls were adopted from that table, with D and trimming inferred from the DNA. Counted here are about 87,000 clones, approximately 71% occurring once; the ten biggest clones make up 4% to 5%. The chain recombines TRBV10-2 with TRBJ2-3; 10 bases map to TRBD2. The sequenced sample was peripheral blood. This TCR was sampled from a woman aged 45 to 65 with acute or convalescent COVID-19. The CDR3 loop is CASRLAGGTDTQYF. Written as DNA, the CDR3 is TGCGCCAGCCGGCTAGCGGGGGGCACAGATACGCAGTATTTT.